The source of this TCR beta chain is a study of blood T cell repertoires in COVID-19. This CDR3 contains 14 residues. Trimming took 4 bases from V and 2 from J, leaving 12 bases between them. The germline gives CDR1 SNHLY, CDR2 FYNNEI. Some clones are missing from TCRdb's copy, which holds only in-frame ones; the method was immunoSEQ multiplex PCR. The sample includes fewer than 350,000 clones, approximately 89% of them seen just once. This clone appeared a few times. The clonotype was recovered from a man aged 40-49 years who had been exposed to COVID-19. The gene calls are TRBV2 and TRBJ2-7; D gene unclear. The sample comprised PBMCs or T cells enriched from blood (not recorded which). The CDR3 spells CASSVGHKPYEQYF. CDR3 nucleotides: TGTGCCAGCAGTGTTGGGCACAAACCCTACGAGCAGTACTTC.